The T cell receptor (beta chain) described here comes from a study of blood T cell repertoires in COVID-19. TCRdb keeps only in-frame clones here, not all; method: immunoSEQ multiplex PCR. The top ten hold 7% to 9% of the sample, which has around 43,000 clones, about 90% seen once. The CDR3 runs to 14 residues. From germline, CDR1 is MRHNA and CDR2 SNTAGT. V dropped 5 bases and J dropped 5; count of bases not matched to a gene: 6. Sequenced sample: peripheral blood. The chain has TRBV6-4 and TRBJ1-1, with 9 bases lining up with TRBD1. The receptor was derived from a woman in her sixties or seventies with acute or convalescent COVID-19. The DNA of the CDR3 is TGTGCCAGCAGTCCTGGACAGGGGCGGACTGAAGCTTTCTTT. This sequence encodes CASSPGQGRTEAFF.